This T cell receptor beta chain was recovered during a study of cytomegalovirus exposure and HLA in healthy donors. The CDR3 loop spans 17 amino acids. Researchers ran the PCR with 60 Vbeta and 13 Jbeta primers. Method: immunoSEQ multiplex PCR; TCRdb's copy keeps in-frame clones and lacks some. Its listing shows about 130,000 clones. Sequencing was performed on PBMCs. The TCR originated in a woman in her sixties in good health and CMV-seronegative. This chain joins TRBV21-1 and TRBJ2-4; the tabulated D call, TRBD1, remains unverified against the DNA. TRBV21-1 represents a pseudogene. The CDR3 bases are TGTGCCAGCAGCACGCCTTACAGGGAGTCGGCCAAAAACATTCAGTACTTC. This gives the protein CASSTPYRESAKNIQYF.